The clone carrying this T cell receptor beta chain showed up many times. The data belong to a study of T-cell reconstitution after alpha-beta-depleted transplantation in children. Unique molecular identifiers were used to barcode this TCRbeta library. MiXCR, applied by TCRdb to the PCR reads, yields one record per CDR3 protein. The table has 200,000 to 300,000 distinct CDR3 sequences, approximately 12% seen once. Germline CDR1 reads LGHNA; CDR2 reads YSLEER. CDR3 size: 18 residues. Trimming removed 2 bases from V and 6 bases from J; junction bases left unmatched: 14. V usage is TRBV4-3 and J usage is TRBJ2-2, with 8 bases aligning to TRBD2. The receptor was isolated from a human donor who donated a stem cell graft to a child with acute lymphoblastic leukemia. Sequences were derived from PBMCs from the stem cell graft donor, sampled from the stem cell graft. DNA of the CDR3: TGCGCCAGCAGCCAAATAGGGAGTACGGGACTAGTGGCCGGGGAGCTGTTTTTT. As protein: CASSQIGSTGLVAGELFF.